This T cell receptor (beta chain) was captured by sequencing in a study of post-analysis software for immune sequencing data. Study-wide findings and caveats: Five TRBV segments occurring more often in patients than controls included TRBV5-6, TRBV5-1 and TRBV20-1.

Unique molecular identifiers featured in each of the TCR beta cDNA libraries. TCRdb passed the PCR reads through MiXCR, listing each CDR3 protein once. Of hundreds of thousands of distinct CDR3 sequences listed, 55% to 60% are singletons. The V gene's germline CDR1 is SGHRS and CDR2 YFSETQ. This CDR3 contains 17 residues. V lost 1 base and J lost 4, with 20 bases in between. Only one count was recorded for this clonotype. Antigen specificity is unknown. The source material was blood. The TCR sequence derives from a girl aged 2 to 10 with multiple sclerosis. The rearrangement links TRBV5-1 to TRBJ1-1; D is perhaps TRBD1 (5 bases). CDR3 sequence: CASSLPSSIVGGTEAFF. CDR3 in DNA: TGCGCCAGCAGCTTGCCTTCTTCGATAGTGGGGGGCACTGAAGCTTTCTTT. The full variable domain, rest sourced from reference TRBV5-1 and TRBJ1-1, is KAGVTQTPRYLIKTRGQQVTLSCSPISGHRSVSWYQQTPGQGLQFLFEYFSETQRNKGNFPGRFSGRQFSNSRSEMNVSTLELGDSALYLCASSLPSSIVGGTEAFFGQGTRLTVV.